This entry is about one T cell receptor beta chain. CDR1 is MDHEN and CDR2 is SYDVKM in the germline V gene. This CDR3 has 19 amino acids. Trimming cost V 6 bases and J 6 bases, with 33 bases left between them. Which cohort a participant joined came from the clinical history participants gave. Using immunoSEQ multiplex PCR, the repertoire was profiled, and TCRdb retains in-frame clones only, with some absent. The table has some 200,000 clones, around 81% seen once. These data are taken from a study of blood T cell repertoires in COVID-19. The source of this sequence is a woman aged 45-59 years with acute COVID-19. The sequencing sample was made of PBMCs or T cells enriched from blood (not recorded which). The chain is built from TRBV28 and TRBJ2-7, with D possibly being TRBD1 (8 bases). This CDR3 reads CASSYRGFGGEGRRSEQYF. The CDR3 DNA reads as TGTGCCAGCAGCTACAGGGGGTTTGGTGGGGAGGGCCGTCGTAGCGAGCAGTACTTC.